These 9 T cell receptor beta chains were sequenced from one sample in a study of T cells after posttransplantation cyclophosphamide. Clones were read by immunoSEQ multiplex PCR, and TCRdb kept only the in-frame ones, dropping some. The table records around 1,500 clones, around 97% of them present only once. Sequencing was carried out using naive CD8+ T cells sorted from PBMCs. Receptors were obtained from a woman aged 60-70 years in good health, CMV-negative, and a related stem cell transplant donor.

This chain joins TRBV27 and TRBJ2-3; TRBD2 might be the D (5 bases). The CDR3 is 16 amino acids. V was clipped by 1 base and J by 0 bases, with 11 bases between them. CDR1 MNHEY and CDR2 SMNVEV come from the germline V gene (reference sequence). This CDR3 reads CASSLLGEGSTDTQYF. For the CDR3, the DNA is TGTGCCAGCAGTTTATTGGGCGAGGGAAGCACAGATACGCAGTATTTT.

V is TRBV29-1 and J is TRBJ2-1; 9 nucleotides agree with TRBD2. The CDR3 is 16 residues long. Per germline, CDR1 SQVTM and CDR2 ANQGSEA. V lost 5 bases to trimming and J lost 8 bases; unmatched junction nucleotides: 16. The CDR3 bases are TGCAGCGTTTGGGGGTTGGTAGCGGGAGTGGACCATGAGCAGTTCTTC. The encoded protein is CSVWGLVAGVDHEQFF.

The CDR3 nucleotides are TGTGCCAGCAGTTTAGTCGGGGATCCCTACGAGCAGTACTTC. Protein: CASSLVGDPYEQYF. The rearrangement links TRBV28 to TRBJ2-5, with D perhaps TRBD2 (5 bases). The end of the DNA aligns better with TRBJ2-7, so the J call may be wrong. CDR3 length equals 14 residues. Looked up from germline, CDR1 is MDHEN and CDR2 is SYDVKM.

The chain is built from TRBV29-1 and TRBJ2-1; D is possibly TRBD2 (5 bases). Germline V gene data show CDR1 as SQVTM and CDR2 as ANQGSEA. V was clipped by 7 bases and J by 4 bases, with 11 bases between them. CDR3 length: 12 residues. Written as DNA, the CDR3 is TGCAGCGGGGCGGACTTTTACAATGAGCAGTTCTTC. This codes for CSGADFYNEQFF.

The V call is TRBV4-3, the J call TRBJ1-1, with unresolved D. Germline V CDR1 and CDR2: LGHNA, YSLEER. V shed 4 bases and J shed 7 bases, with 13 bases lying between them. There are 13 residues in the CDR3. CDR3 coding DNA: TGCGCCAGCAGCCCCGGACTAATGGGTGAAGCTTTCTTT. It is translated as CASSPGLMGEAFF.

The chain employs TRBV10-3 and TRBJ2-1, with 7 positions matching TRBD1. CDR1 ENHRY and CDR2 SYGVKD come from the germline V gene. The CDR3 length is 16 residues. The junction had 11 bases not matched to a gene; V was cut back by 5 bases and J by 4 bases. The CDR3 reads CAISRKQGVMYNEQFF. The CDR3 bases are TGTGCCATCAGTAGAAAGCAGGGGGTGATGTACAATGAGCAGTTCTTC.

This chain uses TRBV4-1 with TRBJ2-1, with D possibly being TRBD1 (6 bases). Germline assignment: CDR1 MGHRA and CDR2 YSYEKL. CDR3 length: 17 amino acids. V was cut by 3 bases and J by 0 bases, with 15 bases left in between. CDR3 in amino acids: CASSQGDKGSSYNEQFF. CDR3 coding DNA: TGCGCCAGCAGCCAGGGGGACAAGGGGAGCTCCTACAATGAGCAGTTCTTC.

The chain couples TRBV15 to TRBJ2-3; 9 bases are a match to TRBD1. With V trimmed by 6 bases and J by 1 base, 11 bases remained unmatched. Per the germline V gene, CDR1 is LNHNV and CDR2 is YYDKDF (reference sequence). This CDR3 has 17 amino acids. The chain's CDR3 is CATRTDRTGERTDTQYF. The CDR3 bases are TGTGCCACCAGGACAGACCGGACAGGGGAACGCACAGATACGCAGTATTTT.

The J gene is TRBJ1-1, the V gene TRBV2; D is unresolved. Looked up from germline, CDR1 is SNHLY and CDR2 is FYNNEI. V was shortened by 4 bases and J by 6 bases, with 6 bases between the two germline ends. The CDR3 runs to 11 residues. CDR3 DNA: TGTGCCAGCAGTGCTGTCGCTGAAGCTTTCTTT. The encoded protein is CASSAVAEAFF.